This T cell receptor (beta chain) was obtained from a study of identical twins. A universal primer site arose from template switching, and cDNA bore unique molecular identifiers. One entry per CDR3 protein, called by TCRdb with MiXCR from the 5' RACE reads. The data hold roughly 480,000 distinct CDR3 sequences, with 20% to 25% observed a single time. V was trimmed by 8 bases and J by 6 bases, leaving 11 bases between them. CDR1 is SNHLY and CDR2 is FYNNEI in the germline V gene. This CDR3 region has 12 residues. Separately, the same data were catalogued under a study of T cells expressing NK-cell markers. That study adds: The TCR beta repertoires were obtained from sorted CD3+CD56+NKG2C+, CD3+CD56+NKG2C- and CD3+CD56-NKG2C+ T cells. More than 5 donors had dominant NKG2C+ clonotypes that comprised about 1.0-7.0% of their CD8+ T cells. Dominance of the CD3+CD56-NKG2C+ fraction by these clonotypes also held in a few donors.

The sequence was collected from a woman aged 18-30 years in good health. Sequencing used CD4+ T cells sorted from blood. V usage is TRBV2 and J usage is TRBJ2-1; D not resolved. The CDR3 region has the DNA TGTGCCAGCCCCCTGAGGTCCAATGAGCAGTTCTTC. Translated: CASPLRSNEQFF.